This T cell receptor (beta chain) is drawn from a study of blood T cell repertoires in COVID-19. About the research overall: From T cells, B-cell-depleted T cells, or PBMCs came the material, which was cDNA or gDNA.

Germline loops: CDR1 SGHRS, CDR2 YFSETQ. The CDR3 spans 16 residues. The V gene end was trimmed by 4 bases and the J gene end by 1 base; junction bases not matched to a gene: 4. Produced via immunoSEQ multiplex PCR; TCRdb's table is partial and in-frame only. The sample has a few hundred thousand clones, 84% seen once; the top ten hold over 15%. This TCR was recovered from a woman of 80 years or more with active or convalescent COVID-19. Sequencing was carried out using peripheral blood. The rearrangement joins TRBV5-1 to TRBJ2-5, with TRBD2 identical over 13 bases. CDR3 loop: CASSLGLAGPQETQYF. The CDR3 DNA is TGCGCCAGCAGCCTGGGACTAGCGGGGCCCCAAGAGACCCAGTACTTC.